The rows below give T cell receptor beta chains drawn from one sample of a study of chemoradiotherapy in HPV16-positive cancers. Measured with immunoSEQ multiplex PCR; TCRdb has only the in-frame clones, and not every one. The table lists 11,000 or so clones, around three fifths of them singletons. Sampling was done from a patient who underwent chemoradiotherapy. All receptors come from a human donor with HPV-associated anogenital cancer. CDR3s include the opening cysteine and the closing phenylalanine or tryptophan. The order of the fields is D gene, clone size, J gene, V gene, CDR3 DNA, CDR3 protein. The D gene is left open where the match is weak. Clone size is stated in some rows and not others, as once, few, many or a class when expanded.

d_call: NA; clone_size: once; j_call: TRBJ2-7; v_call: TRBV9; cdr3_nt: TGTGCCAGTTCAGGGGAGGCAGGCCCCTTCTACGAGCAGTACTTC; cdr3_aa: CASSGEAGPFYEQYF
d_call: TRBD1; clone_size: NA; j_call: TRBJ1-1; v_call: TRBV7-2; cdr3_nt: TGTGCCAGCAGCTCCCGGGACAGGGGTACTGAAGCTTTCTTT; cdr3_aa: CASSSRDRGTEAFF
d_call: NA; clone_size: NA; j_call: TRBJ1-2; v_call: TRBV7-2; cdr3_nt: TGTGCCAGCAGCCTACCCCCGAGGGATGGCTACACCTTC; cdr3_aa: CASSLPPRDGYTF
d_call: NA; clone_size: NA; j_call: TRBJ2-2; v_call: TRBV7-2; cdr3_nt: TGTGCCAGCAGCTTAGGGCAGGGAACCGGGGAGCTGTTTTTT; cdr3_aa: CASSLGQGTGELFF
d_call: TRBD1; clone_size: few; j_call: TRBJ2-7; v_call: TRBV9; cdr3_nt: TGTGCCAGCAGCGAACAGGGGCCCTCTTCCTACGAGCAGTACTTC; cdr3_aa: CASSEQGPSSYEQYF
d_call: NA; clone_size: NA; j_call: TRBJ1-5; v_call: TRBV6-1; cdr3_nt: TGTGCCAGCAGCCTTGGGGTCCAACAGCCCCAGCATTTT; cdr3_aa: CASSLGVQQPQHF
d_call: TRBD1; clone_size: NA; j_call: TRBJ1-2; v_call: TRBV19; cdr3_nt: TGTGCCAGCGGACAGGGGAGGAACTATGGCTACACCTTC; cdr3_aa: CASGQGRNYGYTF
d_call: NA; clone_size: NA; j_call: TRBJ2-1; v_call: TRBV6-1; cdr3_nt: TGTGCCAGCAGTGAAGTGGGGGGATCCTACAATGAGCAGTTCTTC; cdr3_aa: CASSEVGGSYNEQFF
d_call: NA; clone_size: NA; j_call: TRBJ1-1; v_call: TRBV19; cdr3_nt: TGTGCCAGTAGTATAGTCGGGACGGGGAACACTGAAGCTTTCTTT; cdr3_aa: CASSIVGTGNTEAFF
d_call: TRBD1; clone_size: few; j_call: TRBJ2-1; v_call: TRBV4-1; cdr3_nt: TGCGCCAGCGACCCCGGGACAGGGGCTTGGGAGCAGTTCTTC; cdr3_aa: CASDPGTGAWEQFF
d_call: NA; clone_size: few; j_call: TRBJ1-5; v_call: TRBV4-1; cdr3_nt: TGCGCCAGCAGCCAAGCCCCGGGGGCGCCGATTCAGCCCCAGCATTTT; cdr3_aa: CASSQAPGAPIQPQHF
d_call: TRBD1; clone_size: NA; j_call: TRBJ1-5; v_call: TRBV4-1; cdr3_nt: TGCGCCAGCAGCCAGGGACAGGGTTACCGCAATCAGCCCCAGCATTTT; cdr3_aa: CASSQGQGYRNQPQHF
d_call: TRBD2; clone_size: few; j_call: TRBJ2-3; v_call: TRBV10-3; cdr3_nt: TGTTGTACTAGCGGCAGCACAGATACGCAGTATTTT; cdr3_aa: CCTSGSTDTQYF
d_call: NA; clone_size: NA; j_call: TRBJ1-4; v_call: TRBV7-9; cdr3_nt: TGTGCCAGCAGCTTAAAATCCAATGAAAAACTGTTTTTT; cdr3_aa: CASSLKSNEKLFF
d_call: NA; clone_size: NA; j_call: TRBJ1-2; v_call: TRBV7-9; cdr3_nt: TGTGCCAGCAGCCTCGAACAGTCAGCCTATGGCTACACCTTC; cdr3_aa: CASSLEQSAYGYTF
d_call: TRBD1; clone_size: NA; j_call: TRBJ1-4; v_call: TRBV27; cdr3_nt: TGTGCCAGCAGTTGCGACAGGGTCCGGTCAACTAATGAAAAACTGTTTTTT; cdr3_aa: CASSCDRVRSTNEKLFF
d_call: NA; clone_size: NA; j_call: TRBJ2-1; v_call: TRBV2; cdr3_nt: TGTGCCAGCTTCGGACTATTTAGCAATGAGCAGTTCTTC; cdr3_aa: CASFGLFSNEQFF
d_call: NA; clone_size: NA; j_call: TRBJ2-7; v_call: TRBV29-1; cdr3_nt: TGCAGCGTTGAAAGGCCCCAAGGGGAAGAGCAGTACTTC; cdr3_aa: CSVERPQGEEQYF
d_call: TRBD1; clone_size: NA; j_call: TRBJ1-1; v_call: TRBV5-1; cdr3_nt: TGCGCCAGCTTGGGACAGTCGAACACTGAAGCTTTCTTT; cdr3_aa: CASLGQSNTEAFF
d_call: NA; clone_size: few; j_call: TRBJ1-2; v_call: TRBV10-3; cdr3_nt: TGTGCCATCAGTGAGTCGAGAGGGGGGAATGGCTACACCTTC; cdr3_aa: CAISESRGGNGYTF
d_call: NA; clone_size: NA; j_call: TRBJ1-4; v_call: TRBV15; cdr3_nt: TGTGCCACCAGCAGAGTGGGGATCAGGGCAACTAATGAAAAACTGTTTTTT; cdr3_aa: CATSRVGIRATNEKLFF
d_call: TRBD1; clone_size: few; j_call: TRBJ1-1; v_call: TRBV5-1; cdr3_nt: TGCGCCAGCAGCACCGGGACAGAAGCTGAAGCTTTCTTT; cdr3_aa: CASSTGTEAEAFF
d_call: NA; clone_size: NA; j_call: TRBJ2-1; v_call: TRBV10-1; cdr3_nt: TGCGCCAGCAATCGGCTAAGCTCCTACAATGAGCAGTTCTTC; cdr3_aa: CASNRLSSYNEQFF
d_call: NA; clone_size: NA; j_call: TRBJ2-3; v_call: TRBV5-1; cdr3_nt: TGCGCCAGCAGCTCCATGACTAGCACAGATACGCAGTATTTT; cdr3_aa: CASSSMTSTDTQYF
d_call: TRBD2; clone_size: NA; j_call: TRBJ2-3; v_call: TRBV10-3; cdr3_nt: TGTGCCATTATGGGACTAGCCCAGGGAGATACGCAGTATTTT; cdr3_aa: CAIMGLAQGDTQYF
d_call: NA; clone_size: NA; j_call: TRBJ1-6; v_call: TRBV5-6; cdr3_nt: TGTGCCAGCAGCTTTGGCGGCCCGGGTTCACCCCTCCACTTT; cdr3_aa: CASSFGGPGSPLHF
d_call: NA; clone_size: NA; j_call: TRBJ2-6; v_call: TRBV11-1; cdr3_nt: TGTGCCAGCAGCGCAGGGATTCTTTCTGGGGCCAACGTCCTGACTTTC; cdr3_aa: CASSAGILSGANVLTF
d_call: TRBD1; clone_size: NA; j_call: TRBJ1-1; v_call: TRBV2; cdr3_nt: TGTGCCAGCAGTTCCCAGGGGGCGAACACTGAAGCTTTCTTT; cdr3_aa: CASSSQGANTEAFF
d_call: NA; clone_size: NA; j_call: TRBJ1-2; v_call: TRBV18; cdr3_nt: TGTGCCAGCTCACTTTCGCAGGGGTCGGGGTATGGCTACACCTTC; cdr3_aa: CASSLSQGSGYGYTF
d_call: NA; clone_size: NA; j_call: TRBJ2-3; v_call: TRBV2; cdr3_nt: TGTGCCAGCAGCGAGGACCTATATACCACAGATACGCAGTATTTT; cdr3_aa: CASSEDLYTTDTQYF
d_call: TRBD1; clone_size: NA; j_call: TRBJ2-7; v_call: TRBV11-2; cdr3_nt: TGTGCCAGCAGCCTGAATCCGGGACAGGGGGCGTTCGAGCAGTACTTC; cdr3_aa: CASSLNPGQGAFEQYF
d_call: TRBD2; clone_size: NA; j_call: TRBJ2-3; v_call: TRBV7-3; cdr3_nt: TGTGCCAGCAGTCCTAGCGGGGGAGCACTCGCCCAGGTTTCAGATACGCAGTATTTT; cdr3_aa: CASSPSGGALAQVSDTQYF
d_call: NA; clone_size: few; j_call: TRBJ1-2; v_call: TRBV18; cdr3_nt: TGTGCCAGCTCACCGGGTCTAGCTAACTATGGCTACACCTTC; cdr3_aa: CASSPGLANYGYTF
d_call: NA; clone_size: NA; j_call: TRBJ1-2; v_call: TRBV28; cdr3_nt: TGTGCCAGCAGCCAAAATCAGGGACTTGGCTACACCTTC; cdr3_aa: CASSQNQGLGYTF
d_call: NA; clone_size: NA; j_call: TRBJ1-2; v_call: TRBV4-1; cdr3_nt: TGCGCCAGCAGCCAAGCTGGTACTCGGGATGGCTACACCTTC; cdr3_aa: CASSQAGTRDGYTF
d_call: NA; clone_size: once; j_call: TRBJ2-6; v_call: TRBV7-2; cdr3_nt: TGTGCCAGCAGCATGAGCCCAGGGACTGGGGCCAACGTCCTGACTTTC; cdr3_aa: CASSMSPGTGANVLTF
d_call: NA; clone_size: few; j_call: TRBJ2-5; v_call: TRBV7-6; cdr3_nt: TGTGCCAGCAGGGAACAAGAGACCCAGTACTTC; cdr3_aa: CASREQETQYF
d_call: TRBD1; clone_size: NA; j_call: TRBJ2-2; v_call: TRBV6-7; cdr3_nt: TGTGCCAGCAGTTACGACAGGGAATCCCCAACGAACACCGGGGAGCTGTTTTTT; cdr3_aa: CASSYDRESPTNTGELFF
d_call: NA; clone_size: NA; j_call: TRBJ2-1; v_call: TRBV7-9; cdr3_nt: TGTGCCAGCAGCTTCGTATTACGCAATGAGCAGTTCTTC; cdr3_aa: CASSFVLRNEQFF